Reported below is one T cell receptor (beta chain). Distinct nucleotide sequences in the sample also encode this CDR3. Germline-derived CDR1 and CDR2 are SGHDT and YYEEEE. V was cut by 0 bases and J by 7 bases, with 7 bases left in between. CDR3 length equals 12 residues. Approximately 200 ng DNA, 30,000 or so T cell genomes, went into each sorted-subset replicate PCR. Clones were sequenced by immunoSEQ multiplex PCR, and TCRdb holds only the in-frame ones, with some missing. The table includes hundreds of thousands of clones, about 78% detected once. These data originate in a study of shared clonotypes between healthy human individuals. The study enrolled healthy HIV-negative adults without recent acute infections or vaccinations as donors.

This receptor was taken from a young woman in good health. The chain carries TRBV5-6 and TRBJ1-2; D is ambiguous. Material for sequencing was memory CD4+ T cells sorted from blood. The sample's subset: CD45RA-negative fraction. CDR3 amino acids: CASSLARGGYTF. The CDR3 DNA sequence: TGTGCCAGCAGCTTGGCGAGAGGTGGCTACACCTTC.